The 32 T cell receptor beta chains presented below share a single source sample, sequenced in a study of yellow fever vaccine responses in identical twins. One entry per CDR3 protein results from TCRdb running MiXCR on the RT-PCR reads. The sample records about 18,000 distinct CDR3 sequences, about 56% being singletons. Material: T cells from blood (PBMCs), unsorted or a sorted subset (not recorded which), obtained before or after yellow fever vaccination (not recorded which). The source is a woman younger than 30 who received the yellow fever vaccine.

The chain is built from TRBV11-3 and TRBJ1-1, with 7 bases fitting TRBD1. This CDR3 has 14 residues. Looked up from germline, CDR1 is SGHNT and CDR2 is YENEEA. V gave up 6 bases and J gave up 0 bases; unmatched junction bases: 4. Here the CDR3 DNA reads TGTGCCAGCAGGAAGGGACAGTTGAACACTGAAGCTTTCTTT. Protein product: CASRKGQLNTEAFF. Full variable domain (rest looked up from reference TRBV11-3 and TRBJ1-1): EAGVVQSPRYKIIEKKQPVAFWCNPISGHNTLYWYLQNLGQGPELLIRYENEEAVDDSQLPKDRFSAERLKGVDSTLKIQPAELGDSAVYLCASRKGQLNTEAFFGQGTRLTVV.

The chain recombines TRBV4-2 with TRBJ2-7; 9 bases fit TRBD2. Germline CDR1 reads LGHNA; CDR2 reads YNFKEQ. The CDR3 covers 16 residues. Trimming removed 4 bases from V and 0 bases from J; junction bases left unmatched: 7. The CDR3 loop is CASSPDSSGASYEQYF. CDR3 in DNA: TGTGCCAGCAGCCCAGACTCTAGCGGGGCCTCCTACGAGCAGTACTTC.

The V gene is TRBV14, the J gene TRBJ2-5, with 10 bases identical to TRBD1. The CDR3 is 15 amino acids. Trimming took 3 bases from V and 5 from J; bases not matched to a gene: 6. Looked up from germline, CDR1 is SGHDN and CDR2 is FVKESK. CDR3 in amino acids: CASSHGPGQGETQYF. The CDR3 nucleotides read TGTGCCAGCAGCCATGGTCCGGGACAGGGGGAGACCCAGTACTTC.

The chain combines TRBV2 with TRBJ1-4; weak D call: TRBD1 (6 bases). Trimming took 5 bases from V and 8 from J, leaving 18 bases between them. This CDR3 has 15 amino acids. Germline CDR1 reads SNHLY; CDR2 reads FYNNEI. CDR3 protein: CASSLTTGRYEKLFF. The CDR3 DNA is TGTGCCAGCAGTCTTACGACAGGACGTTACGAAAAACTGTTTTTT.

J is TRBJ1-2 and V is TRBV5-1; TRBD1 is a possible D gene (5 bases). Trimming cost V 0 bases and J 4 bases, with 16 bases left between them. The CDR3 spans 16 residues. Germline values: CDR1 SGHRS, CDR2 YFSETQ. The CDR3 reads CASSLDGDRNLYGYTF. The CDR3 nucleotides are TGCGCCAGCAGCTTGGATGGGGACCGTAACCTCTATGGCTACACCTTC.

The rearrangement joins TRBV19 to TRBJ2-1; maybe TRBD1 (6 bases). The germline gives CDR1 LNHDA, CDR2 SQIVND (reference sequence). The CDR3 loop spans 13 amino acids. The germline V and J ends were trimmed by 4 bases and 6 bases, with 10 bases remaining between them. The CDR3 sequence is CASSTGQSNEQFF. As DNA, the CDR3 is TGTGCCAGTAGTACCGGACAGAGCAATGAGCAGTTCTTC.

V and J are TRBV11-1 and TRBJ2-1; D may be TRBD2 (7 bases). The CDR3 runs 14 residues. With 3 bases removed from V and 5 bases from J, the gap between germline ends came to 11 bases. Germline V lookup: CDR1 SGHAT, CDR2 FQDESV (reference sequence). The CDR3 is CASSFGGLNNEQFF. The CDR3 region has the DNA TGTGCCAGCAGCTTCGGGGGGCTTAACAATGAGCAGTTCTTC.

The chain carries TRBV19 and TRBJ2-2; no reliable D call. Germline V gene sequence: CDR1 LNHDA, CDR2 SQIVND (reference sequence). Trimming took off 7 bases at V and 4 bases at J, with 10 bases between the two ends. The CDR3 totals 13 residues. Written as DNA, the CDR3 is TGTGCCAGTAACAGTGTTGGCACCGGGGAGCTGTTTTTT. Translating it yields CASNSVGTGELFF.

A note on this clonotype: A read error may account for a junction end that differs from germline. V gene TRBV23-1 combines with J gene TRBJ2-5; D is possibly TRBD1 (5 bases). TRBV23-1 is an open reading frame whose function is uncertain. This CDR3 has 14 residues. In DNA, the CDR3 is TGCGCCAGCAATCAAAAGGGGTGGGCAGAGACCCAGTACTTC. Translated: CASNQKGWAETQYF.

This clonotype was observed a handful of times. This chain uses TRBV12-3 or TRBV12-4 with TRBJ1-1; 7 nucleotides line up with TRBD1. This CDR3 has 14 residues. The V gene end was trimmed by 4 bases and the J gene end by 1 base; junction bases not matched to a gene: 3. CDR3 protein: CASSSWTGNTEAFF. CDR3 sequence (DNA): TGTGCCAGCAGTTCGTGGACAGGGAACACTGAAGCTTTCTTT.

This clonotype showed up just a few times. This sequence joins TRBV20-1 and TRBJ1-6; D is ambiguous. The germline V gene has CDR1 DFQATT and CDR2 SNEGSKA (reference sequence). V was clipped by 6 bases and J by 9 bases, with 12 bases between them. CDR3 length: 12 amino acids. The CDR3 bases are TGCAGTGCCACGGACGCAAGTTCACCCCTCCACTTT. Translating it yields CSATDASSPLHF.

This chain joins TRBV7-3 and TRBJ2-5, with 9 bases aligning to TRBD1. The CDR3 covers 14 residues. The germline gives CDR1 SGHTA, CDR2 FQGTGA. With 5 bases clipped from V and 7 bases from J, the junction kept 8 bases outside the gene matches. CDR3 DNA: TGTGCCAGCAGCGCCCGGGACAGGGATGCGACCCAGTACTTC. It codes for CASSARDRDATQYF.

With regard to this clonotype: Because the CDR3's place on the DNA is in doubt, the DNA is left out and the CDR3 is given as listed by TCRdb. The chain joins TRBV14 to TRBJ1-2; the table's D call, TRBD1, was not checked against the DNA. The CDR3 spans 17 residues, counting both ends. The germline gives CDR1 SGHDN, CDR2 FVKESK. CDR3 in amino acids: CASSLSTLGQPNYGYTF.

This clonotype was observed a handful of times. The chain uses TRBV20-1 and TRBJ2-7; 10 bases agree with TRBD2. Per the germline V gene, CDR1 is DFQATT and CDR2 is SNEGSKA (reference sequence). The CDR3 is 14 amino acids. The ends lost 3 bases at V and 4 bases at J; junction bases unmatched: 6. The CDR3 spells CSARLAGVMYEQYF. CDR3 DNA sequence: TGCAGTGCTAGGCTAGCGGGAGTGATGTACGAGCAGTACTTC.

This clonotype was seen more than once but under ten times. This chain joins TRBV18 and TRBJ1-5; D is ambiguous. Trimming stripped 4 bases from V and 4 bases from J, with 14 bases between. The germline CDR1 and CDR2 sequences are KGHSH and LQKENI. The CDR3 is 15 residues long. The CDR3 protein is CASSRDRAPNQPQHF. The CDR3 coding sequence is TGTGCCAGCTCACGAGACCGGGCCCCGAATCAGCCCCAGCATTTT.

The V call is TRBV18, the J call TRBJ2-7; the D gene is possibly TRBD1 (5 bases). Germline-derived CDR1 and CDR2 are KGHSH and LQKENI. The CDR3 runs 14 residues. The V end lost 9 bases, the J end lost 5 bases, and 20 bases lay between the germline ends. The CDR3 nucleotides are TGTGCCAGTTTGAGAGACAGCTTAATAAACGAGCAGTACTTC. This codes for CASLRDSLINEQYF.

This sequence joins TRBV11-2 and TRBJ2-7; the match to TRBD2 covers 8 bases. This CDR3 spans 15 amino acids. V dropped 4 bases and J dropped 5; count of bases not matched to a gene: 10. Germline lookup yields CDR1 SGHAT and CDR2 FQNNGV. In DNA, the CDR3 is TGTGCCAGCAGCTATTCCGGGACTAGTTACGACGAGCAGTACGTC. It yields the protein CASSYSGTSYDEQYV.

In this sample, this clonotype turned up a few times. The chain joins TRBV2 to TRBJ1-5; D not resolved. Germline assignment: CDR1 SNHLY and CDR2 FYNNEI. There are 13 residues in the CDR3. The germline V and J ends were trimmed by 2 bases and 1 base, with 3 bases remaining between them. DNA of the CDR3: TGTGCCAGCAGTGAAAAGAGCAATCAGCCCCAGCATTTT. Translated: CASSEKSNQPQHF.

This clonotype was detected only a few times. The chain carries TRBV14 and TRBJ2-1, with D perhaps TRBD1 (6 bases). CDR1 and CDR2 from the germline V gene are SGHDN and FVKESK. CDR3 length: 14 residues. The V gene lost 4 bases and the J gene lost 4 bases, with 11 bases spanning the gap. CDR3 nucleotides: TGTGCCAGCAGCCGACGGGACACTTACAATGAGCAGTTCTTC. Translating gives CASSRRDTYNEQFF. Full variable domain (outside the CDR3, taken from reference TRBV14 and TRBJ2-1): EAGVTQFPSHSVIEKGQTVTLRCDPISGHDNLYWYRRVMGKEIKFLLHFVKESKQDESGMPNNRFLAERTGGTYSTLKVQPAELEDSGVYFCASSRRDTYNEQFFGPGTRLTVL.

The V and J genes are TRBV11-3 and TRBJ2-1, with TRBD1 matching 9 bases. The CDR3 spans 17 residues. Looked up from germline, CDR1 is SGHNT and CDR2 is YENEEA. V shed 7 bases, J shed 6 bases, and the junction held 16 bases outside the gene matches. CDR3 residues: CASTTTGGIELGNEQFF. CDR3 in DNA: TGTGCCAGCACTACTACAGGGGGCATAGAACTGGGCAATGAGCAGTTCTTC.

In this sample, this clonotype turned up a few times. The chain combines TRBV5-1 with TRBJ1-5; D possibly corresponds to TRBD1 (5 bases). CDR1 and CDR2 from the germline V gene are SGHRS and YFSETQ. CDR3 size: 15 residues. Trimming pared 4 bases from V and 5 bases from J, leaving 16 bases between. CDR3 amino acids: CASSTPQWGDQPQHF. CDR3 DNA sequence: TGCGCCAGCAGCACCCCGCAGTGGGGGGATCAGCCCCAGCATTTT.

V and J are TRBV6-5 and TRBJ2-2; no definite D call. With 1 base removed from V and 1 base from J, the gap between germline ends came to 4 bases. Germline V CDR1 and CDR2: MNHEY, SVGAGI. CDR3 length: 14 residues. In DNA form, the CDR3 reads TGTGCCAGCAGTTACTTTCAGAACACCGGGGAGCTGTTTTTT. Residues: CASSYFQNTGELFF.

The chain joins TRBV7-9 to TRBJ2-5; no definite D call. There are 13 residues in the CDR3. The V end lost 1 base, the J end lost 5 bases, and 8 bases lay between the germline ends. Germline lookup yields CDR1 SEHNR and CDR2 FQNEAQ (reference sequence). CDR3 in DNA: TGTGCCAGCAGCTTAGGGTCGGTGGAGACCCAGTACTTC. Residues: CASSLGSVETQYF.

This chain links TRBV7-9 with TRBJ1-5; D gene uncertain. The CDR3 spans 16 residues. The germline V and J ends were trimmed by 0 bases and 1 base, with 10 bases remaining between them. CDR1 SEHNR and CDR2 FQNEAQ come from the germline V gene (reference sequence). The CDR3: CASSLAWAGSNQPQHF. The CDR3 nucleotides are TGTGCCAGCAGCTTAGCTTGGGCCGGGAGCAATCAGCCCCAGCATTTT. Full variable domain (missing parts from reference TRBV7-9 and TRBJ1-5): DTGVSQNPRHKITKRGQNVTFRCDPISEHNRLYWYRQTLGQGPEFLTYFQNEAQLEKSRLLSDRFSAERPKGSFSTLEIQRTEQGDSAMYLCASSLAWAGSNQPQHFGDGTRLSIL.

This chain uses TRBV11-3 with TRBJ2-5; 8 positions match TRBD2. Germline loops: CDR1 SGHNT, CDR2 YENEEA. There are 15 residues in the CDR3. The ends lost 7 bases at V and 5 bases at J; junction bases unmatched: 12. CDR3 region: CASMLGGAARETQYF. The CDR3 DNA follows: TGTGCCAGCATGCTCGGGGGGGCGGCGAGGGAGACCCAGTACTTC.

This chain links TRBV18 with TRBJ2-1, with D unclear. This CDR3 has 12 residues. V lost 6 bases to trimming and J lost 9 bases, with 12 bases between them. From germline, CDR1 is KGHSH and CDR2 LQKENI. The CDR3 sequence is CASSSPSSEQFF. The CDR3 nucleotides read TGTGCCAGCTCCAGCCCCTCCAGTGAGCAGTTCTTC.

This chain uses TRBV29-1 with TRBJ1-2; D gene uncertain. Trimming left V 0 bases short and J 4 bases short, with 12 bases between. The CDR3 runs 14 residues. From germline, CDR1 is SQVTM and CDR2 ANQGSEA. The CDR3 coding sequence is TGCAGCGTTGAAGAAGGAGGGCGGATCTATGGCTACACCTTC. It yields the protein CSVEEGGRIYGYTF.

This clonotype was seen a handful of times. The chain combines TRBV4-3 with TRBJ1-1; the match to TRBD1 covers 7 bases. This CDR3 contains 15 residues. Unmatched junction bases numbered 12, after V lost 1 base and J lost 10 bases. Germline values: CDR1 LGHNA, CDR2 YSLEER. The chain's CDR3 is CASSQGWTGTLLAFF. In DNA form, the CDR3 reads TGCGCCAGCAGCCAAGGTTGGACAGGAACGCTGCTAGCTTTCTTT.

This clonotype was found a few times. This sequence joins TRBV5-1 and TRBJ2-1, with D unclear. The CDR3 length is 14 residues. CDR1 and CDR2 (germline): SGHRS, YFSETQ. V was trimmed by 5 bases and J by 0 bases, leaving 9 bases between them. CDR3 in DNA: TGCGCCAGCAGGAAACCAAGCTCCTACAATGAGCAGTTCTTC. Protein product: CASRKPSSYNEQFF.

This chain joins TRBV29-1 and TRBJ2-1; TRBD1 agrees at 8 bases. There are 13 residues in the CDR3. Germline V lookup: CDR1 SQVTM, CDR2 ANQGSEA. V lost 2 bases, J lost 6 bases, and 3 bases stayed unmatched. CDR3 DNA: TGCAGCGTTGAAAGGGACAGGACCAATGAGCAGTTCTTC. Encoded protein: CSVERDRTNEQFF.

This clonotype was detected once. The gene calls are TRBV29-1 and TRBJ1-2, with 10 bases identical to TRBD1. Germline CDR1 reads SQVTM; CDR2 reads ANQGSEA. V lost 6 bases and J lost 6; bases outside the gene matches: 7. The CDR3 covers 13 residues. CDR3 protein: CSVWDRGRDGYTF. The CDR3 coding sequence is TGCAGCGTGTGGGACAGGGGACGCGATGGCTACACCTTC.

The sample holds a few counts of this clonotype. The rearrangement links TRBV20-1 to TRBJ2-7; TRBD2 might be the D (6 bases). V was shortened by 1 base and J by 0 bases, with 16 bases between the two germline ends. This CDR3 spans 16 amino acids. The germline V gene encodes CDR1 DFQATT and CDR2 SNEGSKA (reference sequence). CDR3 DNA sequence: TGCAGTGCTAGAGTGGGGGGAAGGGGTAGCTCCTACGAGCAGTACGTC. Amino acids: CSARVGGRGSSYEQYV.